This T cell receptor (beta chain) was captured in a study of blood T cell repertoires in COVID-19. Clones were read by immunoSEQ multiplex PCR, and TCRdb kept only the in-frame ones, dropping some. The sample yields over 25,000 clones, approximately 91% seen once. The CDR3 loop spans 14 amino acids. V lost 3 bases and J lost 2; bases outside the gene matches: 4. Germline CDR1 reads SGHNT; CDR2 reads YYREEE (reference sequence). The TCR originated in a man in his 70s with active COVID-19. V and J are TRBV5-4 and TRBJ2-5; 7 bases map to TRBD1. Sequencing input: peripheral blood. DNA for the CDR3: TGTGCCAGCAGCTCGGGACAGATACAAGAGACCCAGTACTTC. Protein product: CASSSGQIQETQYF.